This TCR beta chain emerged from a study of blood T cell repertoires in COVID-19. Study-level background: Whether acute or convalescent, the COVID-19 samples came from the United States, Italy and Spain. From T cells, B-cell-depleted T cells, or PBMCs came the material, which was cDNA or gDNA.

This clone appeared many times. V shed 2 bases, J shed 7 bases, and the junction held 11 bases outside the gene matches. The germline CDR1 and CDR2 sequences are SGHNT and YYREEE (reference sequence). The CDR3 is made up of 15 amino acids. In the original analysis: Amplification of reference gene primers provided the estimated nucleated cell counts. The protocol was immunoSEQ multiplex PCR, while the TCRdb copy is restricted to in-frame clones and leaves out a portion. V and J calls and clone size are as listed in that table; D and trimming were resolved from the DNA. The table has approximately 200,000 clones, less than 90% seen once; the top ten hold 1.9%.

V is TRBV5-4 and J is TRBJ1-2; the match to TRBD1 covers 7 bases. This sequence was found in a man aged 40-50 years with active or convalescent COVID-19. Source material: peripheral blood. CDR3 nucleotide sequence: TGTGCCAGCAGCTTATTCGACAGGGTTCGGCTTGGCTACACCTTC. Translated, it gives CASSLFDRVRLGYTF.